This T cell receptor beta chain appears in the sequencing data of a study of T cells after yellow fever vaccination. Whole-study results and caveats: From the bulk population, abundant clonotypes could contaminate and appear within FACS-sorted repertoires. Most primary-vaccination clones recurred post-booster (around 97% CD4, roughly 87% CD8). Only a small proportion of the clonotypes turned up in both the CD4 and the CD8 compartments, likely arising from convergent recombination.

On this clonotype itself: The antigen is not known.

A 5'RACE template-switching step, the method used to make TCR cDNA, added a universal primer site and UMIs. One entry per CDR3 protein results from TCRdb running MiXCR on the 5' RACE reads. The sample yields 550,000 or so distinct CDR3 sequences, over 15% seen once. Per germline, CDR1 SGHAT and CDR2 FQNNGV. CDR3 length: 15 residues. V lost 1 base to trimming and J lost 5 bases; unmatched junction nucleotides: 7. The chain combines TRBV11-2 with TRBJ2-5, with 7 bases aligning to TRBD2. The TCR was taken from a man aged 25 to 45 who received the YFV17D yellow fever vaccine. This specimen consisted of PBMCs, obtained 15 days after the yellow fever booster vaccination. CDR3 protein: CASSLVRAGWETQYF. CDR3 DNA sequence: TGTGCCAGCAGCTTAGTTCGAGCGGGGTGGGAGACCCAGTACTTC. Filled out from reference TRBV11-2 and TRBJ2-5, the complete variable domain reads EAGVAQSPRYKIIEKRQSVAFWCNPISGHATLYWYQQILGQGPKLLIQFQNNGVVDDSQLPKDRFSAERLKGVDSTLKIQPAKLEDSAVYLCASSLVRAGWETQYFGPGTRLLVL.